Listed here are 22 T cell receptor beta chains from one sample, sequenced in a study of OX40 agonist ivuxolimab in advanced cancers. Library preparation employed the immunoSEQ multiplex PCR assay. Held by TCRdb, this immuneACCESS table contains in-frame sequences only and omits some clones. Under half of the omission traces to an unresolved V gene where checked; the cause of the rest is unknown. The sample records 65,000 to 95,000 clones, roughly 90% of which are singletons. The ten biggest clones cover roughly 10% of the sample. Sequenced material: CD4+ or CD8+ T cells sorted from blood, taken in a trial of the OX40 agonist ivuxolimab. These receptors were taken from an adult with an advanced solid tumor such as melanoma, head and neck, liver or kidney cancer.

In its sample, this clone was seen once. The CDR3 DNA reads as TGTGCCAGTTTACGGGACAGATACTACGAGCAGTACTTC. As protein: CASLRDRYYEQYF. V usage is TRBV2 and J usage is TRBJ2-7; TRBD1 matches at 7 bases. Looked up from germline, CDR1 is SNHLY and CDR2 is FYNNEI. V lost 9 bases to trimming and J lost 3 bases; unmatched junction nucleotides: 8. The length of the CDR3 is 13 residues.

The rearrangement links TRBV20-1 to TRBJ1-2; no clear D. The CDR3 loop spans 11 amino acids. In germline, CDR1 is DFQATT, CDR2 SNEGSKA (reference sequence). V was cut by 0 bases and J by 7 bases, with 6 bases left in between. The CDR3: CSARDPVGYTF. As DNA, the CDR3 is TGCAGTGCTAGAGATCCGGTTGGCTACACCTTC.

The genes are TRBV27 and TRBJ2-1; possibly TRBD1 or TRBD2 for D (5 bases each). Trimming took off 7 bases at V and 5 bases at J, with 24 bases between the two ends. The CDR3 totals 17 residues. Germline V lookup: CDR1 MNHEY, CDR2 SMNVEV (reference sequence). CDR3: CASNKLGQGVKHNEQFF. DNA of the CDR3: TGTGCCAGCAACAAACTCGGGCAGGGAGTGAAGCACAATGAGCAGTTCTTC.

The V gene is TRBV28, the J gene TRBJ2-7, with D maybe TRBD1 (6 bases). CDR3 size: 12 residues. Germline V CDR1 and CDR2: MDHEN, SYDVKM. Trimming removed 9 bases at V and 2 bases at J, with 11 bases between. CDR3: CASGTPTYEQYF. The CDR3 DNA sequence: TGTGCCAGTGGGACACCGACCTACGAGCAGTACTTC. The variable domain in full, completed from reference TRBV28 and TRBJ2-7, reads DVKVTQSSRYLVKRTGEKVFLECVQDMDHENMFWYRQDPGLGLRLIYFSYDVKMKEKGDIPEGYSVSREKKERFSLILESASTNQTSMYLCASGTPTYEQYFGPGTRLTVT.

This clone appeared a few times. This sequence joins TRBV23-1 and TRBJ2-7; D possibly corresponds to TRBD1 (6 bases). TRBV23-1 is classed as an ORF, of uncertain function. Deletions cut 0 bases from V and 4 bases from J, with 13 bases between. The CDR3 length is 15 residues. DNA of the CDR3: TGCGCCAGCAGTCAATCGAGAGGGGGTAATTACGAGCAGTACTTC. Amino acid sequence: CASSQSRGGNYEQYF.

V is TRBV28 and J is TRBJ2-1; 12 nucleotides match TRBD1. Germline-derived CDR1 and CDR2 are MDHEN and SYDVKM. The CDR3 extends over 16 amino acids. Trimming removed 5 bases from V and 7 bases from J; junction bases left unmatched: 9. Here the CDR3 DNA reads TGTGCCAGCAGTGGATGGGACAGGGGGCGCAAGAATGAGCAGTTCTTC. Protein: CASSGWDRGRKNEQFF.

Concerning this clone itself: Its ends do not fully match the called genes, so a read error is possible. The chain has TRBV5-1 and TRBJ1-1, with a weak D call TRBD1 (6 bases). The CDR3 runs to 17 residues. The germline CDR1 and CDR2 sequences are SGHRS and YFSETQ. CDR3 protein: CASNLGAASSLGTEAFF. The CDR3 region has the DNA TGCGCCAGCAACTTGGGGGCGGCCAGCTCGTTGGGGACTGAAGCTTTCTTT.

The V and J genes are TRBV5-4 and TRBJ1-4, with no clear D. With 0 bases removed from V and 0 bases from J, the gap between germline ends came to 3 bases. The germline V gene has CDR1 SGHNT and CDR2 YYREEE (reference sequence). This CDR3 contains 14 residues. The CDR3 nucleotides read TGTGCCAGCAGCTTGGAGACAACTAATGAAAAACTGTTTTTT. This sequence encodes CASSLETTNEKLFF.

This rearrangement joins TRBV19 to TRBJ2-2; D may be TRBD1 or TRBD2 (6 bases each). Trimming cost V 6 bases and J 5 bases, with 13 bases left between them. The CDR3 contains 14 residues. Per germline, CDR1 LNHDA and CDR2 SQIVND (reference sequence). The CDR3 here is CASSRRGVTGELFF. CDR3 bases: TGTGCCAGTAGCAGGAGGGGGGTAACCGGGGAGCTGTTTTTT.

The rearrangement uses TRBV11-2 and TRBJ2-4; D not certain. V gave up 3 bases and J gave up 6 bases, with 12 bases separating them. Germline lookup yields CDR1 SGHAT and CDR2 FQNNGV. This CDR3 comprises 14 residues. The CDR3 bases are TGTGCCAGCAGCTTGGGAAGGTACCCAAACATTCAGTACTTC. Translating gives CASSLGRYPNIQYF.

The chain joins TRBV7-3 to TRBJ2-2, with a tentative D call TRBD1 (5 bases). V gave up 5 bases and J gave up 6 bases, with 7 bases separating them. The CDR3 runs to 12 residues. CDR1 is SGHTA, CDR2 FQGTGA, per germline. Here the CDR3 reads CASSQGSGELFF. The CDR3 region has the DNA TGTGCCAGCAGCCAGGGTTCCGGGGAGCTGTTTTTT.

The chain uses TRBV6-6 and TRBJ1-2, with 7 bases aligning to TRBD1. This CDR3 region has 15 residues. The germline gives CDR1 MNHNY, CDR2 SVGAGI (reference sequence). V shed 5 bases, J shed 8 bases, and the junction held 14 bases outside the gene matches. CDR3 protein: CASSPPRNRGRGYTF. The CDR3 DNA reads TGTGCCAGCAGTCCCCCCCGCAACAGGGGCCGGGGCTACACCTTC.

A single count supports this clone. CDR3 sequence: CASSLVAGLASTDTQYF. The CDR3 bases are TGTGCCAGCAGCCTAGTGGCGGGACTCGCTAGCACAGATACGCAGTATTTT. J is TRBJ2-3 and V is TRBV5-4, with a possible D match to TRBD2 (6 bases). The length of the CDR3 is 17 residues. The V gene's germline CDR1 is SGHNT and CDR2 YYREEE (reference sequence). Trimming pared 4 bases from V and 0 bases from J, leaving 18 bases between.

This clone was counted once. The chain has TRBV28 and TRBJ2-5; TRBD2 aligns across 7 bases. The length of the CDR3 is 16 residues. Germline V gene lookup returns CDR1 MDHEN and CDR2 SYDVKM. The V gene end was trimmed by 5 bases and the J gene end by 1 base; junction bases not matched to a gene: 10. The CDR3, as DNA: TGTGCCAGCAGTCTCCCTAGCGGCATGGGCCAAGAGACCCAGTACTTC. Translation: CASSLPSGMGQETQYF.

V is TRBV5-4 and J is TRBJ2-7, with 12 bases aligning to TRBD1. With V trimmed by 3 bases and J by 3 bases, 4 bases remained unmatched. The CDR3 extends over 15 amino acids. The germline V gene encodes CDR1 SGHNT and CDR2 YYREEE (reference sequence). CDR3 DNA sequence: TGTGCCAGCAGCTCCCGGGACAGGGGGCTCTACGAGCAGTACTTC. Amino acids: CASSSRDRGLYEQYF.

This clone has just one count. The chain uses TRBV5-8 and TRBJ2-5; the match to TRBD2 covers 10 bases. CDR3 length equals 14 residues. CDR1 and CDR2 (germline): SGHTS, YDEGEE. The junction had 7 bases not matched to a gene; V was cut back by 7 bases and J by 4 bases. This CDR3 reads CASRIAGGRETQYF. The CDR3 nucleotides read TGTGCCAGCCGTATAGCGGGGGGTCGAGAGACCCAGTACTTC. The full variable domain, its missing parts supplied by reference TRBV5-8 and TRBJ2-5, is EAGVTQSPTHLIKTRGQQATLRCSPISGHTSVYWYQQALGLGLQFLLWYDEGEERNRGNFPPRFSGRQFPNYSSELNVNALELEDSALYLCASRIAGGRETQYFGPGTRLLVL.

CDR3 sequence (DNA): TGTGCCAGCAGTTACCGGGCGGGGAACACTGAAGCTTTCTTT. It is translated as CASSYRAGNTEAFF. The chain employs TRBV6-5 and TRBJ1-1; D gene unclear. The germline V and J ends were trimmed by 2 bases and 1 base, with 8 bases remaining between them. The germline V gene has CDR1 MNHEY and CDR2 SVGAGI. This CDR3 region has 14 residues.

The chain recombines TRBV27 with TRBJ2-7; D gene ambiguous. The CDR3 runs to 15 residues. Trimming pared 5 bases from V and 3 bases from J, leaving 17 bases between. Germline-derived CDR1 and CDR2 are MNHEY and SMNVEV (reference sequence). The CDR3 region is CASSPVGLSSYEQYF. DNA of the CDR3: TGTGCCAGCAGTCCCGTAGGGCTCTCGAGCTACGAGCAGTACTTC.

V and J are TRBV11-2 and TRBJ1-2; D is perhaps TRBD1 (6 bases). The germline gives CDR1 SGHAT, CDR2 FQNNGV. V gave up 5 bases and J gave up 6 bases, with 19 bases separating them. The CDR3 sequence is 15 residues long. The CDR3 sequence: CASSPLHEQGNGYTF. CDR3 bases: TGTGCCAGCAGCCCCCTCCATGAGCAGGGGAATGGCTACACCTTC. The complete variable domain, with remaining parts taken from reference TRBV11-2 and TRBJ1-2, reads EAGVAQSPRYKIIEKRQSVAFWCNPISGHATLYWYQQILGQGPKLLIQFQNNGVVDDSQLPKDRFSAERLKGVDSTLKIQPAKLEDSAVYLCASSPLHEQGNGYTFGSGTRLTVV.

This chain links TRBV5-4 with TRBJ2-7, with D hard to call. Trimming pared 2 bases from V and 5 bases from J, leaving 5 bases between. The germline CDR1 and CDR2 sequences are SGHNT and YYREEE (reference sequence). The CDR3 is made up of 11 amino acids. Written as DNA, the CDR3 is TGTGCCAGCAGCTTAGCAGACGAGCAGTACTTC. As protein: CASSLADEQYF.

The CDR3 nucleotides are TGCGCCAGCAGCGTACAGCTCATGAACACTGAAGCTTTCTTT. Protein sequence: CASSVQLMNTEAFF. The chain carries TRBV5-1 and TRBJ1-1; D remains unclear. This CDR3 has 14 amino acids. Trimming took off 4 bases at V and 0 bases at J, with 10 bases between the two ends. CDR1 is SGHRS, CDR2 YFSETQ, per germline.

The gene calls are TRBV5-4 and TRBJ2-5, with D hard to call. The CDR3 length is 14 residues. The germline V gene encodes CDR1 SGHNT and CDR2 YYREEE (reference sequence). Trimming cost V 0 bases and J 3 bases, with 9 bases left between them. The CDR3 nucleotides read TGTGCCAGCAGCTTGGCCGGCGTAGAAGAGACCCAGTACTTC. Protein: CASSLAGVEETQYF.